The sequence of this T cell receptor (beta chain) was determined in a study of shared clonotypes between healthy human individuals. Using immunoSEQ multiplex PCR, the repertoire was profiled, and TCRdb retains in-frame clones only, with some absent. This sample has approximately 460,000 clones, with roughly 80% found just once. Study results and limitations: A limitation of the genetic and exposure-history diversity represented arose from few donors. Depth of sequencing was expected to influence donor clonotype sharing. The sole specimen, blood, was sampled, and tissue repertoires likely differ.

In regard to this clone: No antigen is known for it.

CDR1 and CDR2 from the germline V gene are MDHEN and SYDVKM. The CDR3 length is 13 residues. V trimming: 5 bases; J trimming: 7 bases; junction bases outside the gene matches: 4. Every contributor of samples was a Caucasian grown-up residing in Nashville, Tennessee. The sequence was collected from a woman aged 40-49 years in good health. Some clones in this sample may be carry-over from other donors' samples. The specimen was PBMCs. The gene calls are TRBV28 and TRBJ2-2, with 7 bases lining up with TRBD2. The CDR3 DNA reads TGTGCCAGCAGTAGCGGGAATGACGGGGAGCTGTTTTTT. It translates to CASSSGNDGELFF. The whole variable domain, filled in from reference TRBV28 and TRBJ2-2, reads DVKVTQSSRYLVKRTGEKVFLECVQDMDHENMFWYRQDPGLGLRLIYFSYDVKMKEKGDIPEGYSVSREKKERFSLILESASTNQTSMYLCASSSGNDGELFFGEGSRLTVL.